Listed below are T cell receptor beta chains from one sample, sequenced in a study of blood T cell repertoires in COVID-19. Using immunoSEQ multiplex PCR, the repertoire was profiled, and TCRdb retains in-frame clones only, with some absent. In the table there are about 200,000 clones, roughly 84% of which are singletons. The sample was peripheral blood. Receptors were obtained from a human donor in a cohort sampled during active COVID-19. CDR3s include the opening cysteine and the closing phenylalanine or tryptophan. Each record gives: D gene, V gene, J gene, clone size, CDR3 protein, CDR3 DNA. A D gene is named only where the DNA matches it firmly. Clone size is given for some rows only: seen once, a few or many times, or a class if the clone is expanded.

TRBD1	TRBV2	TRBJ1-5	.	CASSLGQGGQPQHF	TGTGCCAGCAGCCTTGGACAGGGAGGTCAGCCCCAGCATTTT
TRBD1	TRBV2	TRBJ2-3	.	CASSEPDREYSSTDTQYF	TGTGCCAGCAGTGAACCGGACAGGGAATATTCAAGCACAGATACGCAGTATTTT
TRBD2	TRBV2	TRBJ2-7	.	CASSATGLAGRYEQYF	TGTGCCAGCAGTGCCACGGGACTAGCGGGCCGCTACGAGCAGTACTTC
.	TRBV28	TRBJ2-7	once	CASSTRTDYTLYEQYF	TGTGCCAGCAGTACCCGGACTGACTACACCTTGTACGAGCAGTACTTC
TRBD1	TRBV18	TRBJ2-1	.	CASSPPGTGPYNEQFF	TGTGCCAGCTCACCACCCGGGACAGGGCCCTACAATGAGCAGTTCTTC
.	TRBV5-1	TRBJ1-2	.	CASSWEGVGAYGYTF	TGCGCCAGCAGCTGGGAGGGAGTCGGGGCCTATGGCTACACCTTC
TRBD1	TRBV27	TRBJ2-3	.	CASSLRQGADTQYF	TGTGCCAGCAGTTTACGACAGGGTGCAGATACGCAGTATTTT
.	TRBV30	TRBJ1-2	.	CAWRDRTDYNYGYTF	TGTGCCTGGAGAGACCGGACAGACTATAACTATGGCTACACCTTC
TRBD2	TRBV5-8	TRBJ2-5	.	CASSWSGLAGEETQYF	TGTGCCAGCAGCTGGTCGGGACTAGCGGGAGAAGAGACCCAGTACTTC
.	TRBV6-5	TRBJ2-4	.	CASRTNKQGIQYF	TGTGCCAGCAGAACCAATAAACAGGGAATTCAGTACTTC
TRBD2	TRBV4-2	TRBJ2-7	.	CASSQVLAGSSYEQYF	TGTGCCAGCAGCCAGGTACTAGCGGGGAGCTCCTACGAGCAGTACTTC
.	TRBV2	TRBJ2-3	.	CASRSPLLATEWDTQYF	TGTGCCAGCAGGAGTCCACTACTAGCAACCGAATGGGATACGCAGTATTTT
TRBD2	TRBV5-6	TRBJ2-7	.	CASSRSVSSGGPRQYF	TGTGCCAGCAGCCGCTCTGTTTCTAGCGGGGGGCCTCGGCAGTACTTC
.	TRBV7-2	TRBJ2-3	.	CASSFPQGRADTQYF	TGTGCCAGCAGCTTCCCACAGGGTAGGGCAGATACGCAGTATTTT
TRBD2	TRBV7-8	TRBJ2-3	.	CASRYLAGQDTQYF	TGTGCCAGCAGATATCTAGCGGGGCAAGATACGCAGTATTTT
.	TRBV27	TRBJ2-3	.	CASSLTRPKGGADTQYF	TGTGCCAGCAGTCTCACGCGCCCAAAGGGGGGGGCAGATACGCAGTATTTT
TRBD2	TRBV18	TRBJ2-1	.	CASSPGTSGISYNEQFF	TGTGCCAGCTCACCAGGGACTAGCGGGATTTCCTACAATGAGCAGTTCTTC
.	TRBV6-5	TRBJ1-5	many	CASSLQDSNQPQHF	TGTGCCAGCAGTTTACAGGACAGCAATCAGCCCCAGCATTTT
TRBD2	TRBV5-1	TRBJ2-7	.	CASSRLAGQPYEQYF	TGCGCCAGCAGTAGGCTAGCGGGCCAGCCCTACGAGCAGTACTTC
TRBD2	TRBV19	TRBJ2-7	few	CASAGTSTNYEQYF	TGTGCCAGTGCCGGGACTAGCACAAACTACGAGCAGTACTTC
TRBD2	TRBV6-6	TRBJ2-6	once	CASSPGTSGRSGANVLTF	TGTGCCAGCAGTCCCGGGACTAGCGGGCGCTCTGGGGCCAACGTCCTGACTTTC
.	TRBV5-6	TRBJ1-1	many	CASSLRGTEAFF	TGTGCCAGCAGCTTACGGGGCACTGAAGCTTTCTTT
TRBD1	TRBV28	TRBJ1-5	.	CASSLTGGNQPQHF	TGTGCCAGCAGTTTGACAGGGGGCAATCAGCCCCAGCATTTT
.	TRBV3-1/TRBV3-2	TRBJ1-6	.	CASSLGGWGNSPLHF	TGTGCCAGCAGCCTCGGGGGGTGGGGCAATTCACCCCTCCACTTT
TRBD1	TRBV2	TRBJ2-1	.	CASRNYDTTGGGLGEQFF	TGTGCCAGCCGAAACTACGACACTACAGGGGGCGGGTTGGGTGAGCAGTTCTTC
TRBD2	TRBV19	TRBJ2-3	.	CASSISGREIDTQYF	TGTGCCAGTAGTATTTCCGGGAGGGAAATAGATACGCAGTATTTT
.	TRBV2	TRBJ2-3	.	CASSRVPTDTQYF	TGTGCCAGCAGCAGGGTACCGACAGATACGCAGTATTTT
.	TRBV18	TRBJ1-4	.	CASSPGTGRRPTNEKLFF	TGTGCCAGCTCACCAGGAACAGGGAGAAGACCAACTAATGAAAAACTGTTTTTT
.	TRBV2	TRBJ2-7	few	CAKGQSNSYEQYF	TGTGCCAAAGGACAGTCGAACTCCTACGAGCAGTACTTC
.	TRBV15	TRBJ1-5	.	CATSFRWGVNQPQHF	TGTGCCACCAGCTTCCGATGGGGGGTCAATCAGCCCCAGCATTTT
.	TRBV7-8	TRBJ2-7	.	CASSFRRNTYEQYF	TGTGCCAGCAGCTTTCGCAGGAATACCTACGAGCAGTACTTC
TRBD2	TRBV28	TRBJ2-7	.	CATEREASYEQYF	TGTGCCACCGAGCGGGAGGCCTCCTACGAGCAGTACTTC
.	TRBV29-1	TRBJ1-2	.	CSVVSGDNGYTF	TGCAGCGTTGTTTCAGGGGACAATGGCTACACCTTC
TRBD1	TRBV28	TRBJ1-5	.	CASSYRGLGYSNQPQHF	TGTGCCAGCAGTTACAGGGGTCTGGGGTATAGCAATCAGCCCCAGCATTTT
.	TRBV4-1	TRBJ1-2	.	CASSLGQNYGYTF	TGCGCCAGCAGCCTTGGACAGAACTATGGCTACACCTTC
.	TRBV5-1	TRBJ2-7	.	CASSPQGYEQYF	TGCGCCAGCAGCCCACAGGGTTACGAGCAGTACTTC
.	TRBV29-1	TRBJ2-3	.	CSGVGRGTDTQYF	TGCAGCGGGGTCGGCAGGGGCACAGATACGCAGTATTTT
.	TRBV19	TRBJ2-1	.	CASSITRNEQFF	TGTGCCAGTAGTATTACGAGGAATGAGCAGTTCTTC
TRBD2	TRBV7-2	TRBJ2-1	.	CASSLTPPGLAGNEQFF	TGTGCCAGCAGCTTAACTCCACCGGGACTAGCGGGAAATGAGCAGTTCTTC
TRBD2	TRBV5-1	TRBJ2-1	.	CASSPQGLARGWDNEQFF	TGCGCCAGCAGCCCTCAGGGACTAGCAAGAGGATGGGACAATGAGCAGTTCTTC
.	TRBV5-1	TRBJ2-3	few	CASSQSKQEITDTQYF	TGCGCCAGCAGCCAATCCAAACAGGAAATCACAGATACGCAGTATTTT
.	TRBV19	TRBJ1-1	.	CASSIRPREAFF	TGTGCCAGTAGTATACGCCCCCGGGAAGCTTTCTTT
TRBD1	TRBV24-1	TRBJ2-5	.	CATSERTGGRETQYF	TGTGCCACCAGTGAGAGGACAGGGGGCAGGGAGACCCAGTACTTC
.	TRBV5-4	TRBJ2-4	.	CASSLLGQGLHF	TGTGCCAGCAGCCTCTTGGGGCAGGGGCTGCACTTC
.	TRBV6-6	TRBJ1-1	.	CASSYSKGTRGEAFF	TGTGCCAGCAGTTACTCGAAAGGGACACGTGGTGAAGCTTTCTTT
.	TRBV30	TRBJ2-3	.	CAWSGRPGSVADTQYF	TGTGCCTGGAGTGGCCGTCCAGGGTCTGTGGCAGATACGCAGTATTTT
.	TRBV19	TRBJ1-2	.	CASSIGGGDGSGYTF	TGTGCCAGTAGTATCGGCGGGGGTGACGGGAGTGGCTACACCTTC
.	TRBV7-9	TRBJ2-7	.	CASSLSTSPSYEQYF	TGTGCCAGCAGCTTATCGACTAGTCCCAGCTACGAGCAGTACTTC
.	TRBV7-8	TRBJ1-5	.	CASSLGRTRSNQPQHF	TGTGCCAGCAGCTTAGGCCGGACAAGGAGCAATCAGCCCCAGCATTTT
TRBD2	TRBV13	TRBJ2-1	once	CASSFLGSGRVNEQFF	TGTGCCAGCAGCTTCCTAGGGAGCGGGAGGGTCAATGAGCAGTTCTTC
TRBD1	TRBV2	TRBJ2-1	.	CASSALQGTYNEQFF	TGTGCCAGCAGTGCTTTACAGGGGACCTACAATGAGCAGTTCTTC
TRBD1	TRBV5-1	TRBJ2-3	.	CASSLGGQGTDTQYF	TGCGCCAGCAGCTTGGGCGGACAGGGAACAGATACGCAGTATTTT
.	TRBV6-1	TRBJ2-5	.	CASSETGTPPETQYF	TGTGCCAGCAGTGAAACCGGGACACCTCCAGAGACCCAGTACTTC
.	TRBV19	TRBJ2-1	.	CASRQSLARQRNNEQFF	TGTGCCAGTAGGCAAAGCCTAGCGCGGCAAAGGAACAATGAGCAGTTCTTC
.	TRBV7-2	TRBJ2-3	.	CASSAAPGSTQYF	TGTGCCAGCAGCGCCGCGCCGGGGAGTACGCAGTATTTT